What follows are 28 T cell receptor beta chains derived from one specimen sequenced in a study of blood T cell repertoires in COVID-19. Here immunoSEQ multiplex PCR was the method, and the copy in TCRdb shows in-frame clones only, minus some. Of 150,000 to 200,000 clones in the sample, approximately 90% were seen once. Sequences were obtained from peripheral blood. These TCRs come from a man aged 18 to 29 with acute or convalescent COVID-19.

The chain combines TRBV27 with TRBJ2-1, with a tentative D call TRBD2 (6 bases). The CDR3 runs 13 residues. Trimming pared 6 bases from V and 3 bases from J, leaving 9 bases between. The V gene's germline CDR1 is MNHEY and CDR2 SMNVEV (reference sequence). CDR3 amino acids: CASRVSGYNEQFF. The CDR3 DNA reads TGTGCCAGCAGGGTTAGCGGCTACAATGAGCAGTTCTTC.

The genes are TRBV14 and TRBJ1-2; D is perhaps TRBD1 (5 bases). From germline, CDR1 is SGHDN and CDR2 FVKESK. Trimming shortened V by 5 bases and J by 4 bases, and 11 bases separated the two germline ends. The CDR3 is 13 residues long. The DNA of the CDR3 is TGTGCCAGCAGCGTACCCGGGGGCTATGGCTACACCTTC. The encoded protein is CASSVPGGYGYTF. The full variable domain, with the rest looked up from reference TRBV14 and TRBJ1-2, is EAGVTQFPSHSVIEKGQTVTLRCDPISGHDNLYWYRRVMGKEIKFLLHFVKESKQDESGMPNNRFLAERTGGTYSTLKVQPAELEDSGVYFCASSVPGGYGYTFGSGTRLTVV.

The gene calls are TRBV5-1 and TRBJ1-6; the match to TRBD1 covers 7 bases. The CDR3 has 14 residues. Germline V CDR1 and CDR2: SGHRS, YFSETQ. V was clipped by 3 bases and J by 11 bases; unmatched bases: 8. The CDR3 reads CASSSDRTFAPLHF. CDR3 sequence (DNA): TGCGCCAGCAGCTCGGACAGGACATTCGCACCCCTCCACTTT. The full variable domain, rest sourced from reference TRBV5-1 and TRBJ1-6, is KAGVTQTPRYLIKTRGQQVTLSCSPISGHRSVSWYQQTPGQGLQFLFEYFSETQRNKGNFPGRFSGRQFSNSRSEMNVSTLELGDSALYLCASSSDRTFAPLHFGNGTRLTVT.

The chain carries TRBV24-1 and TRBJ2-3; 8 bases agree with TRBD1. The V and J ends lost 3 bases and 1 base, in that order; junction bases with no gene match: 5. The germline gives CDR1 KGHDR, CDR2 SFDVKD. The CDR3 spans 16 residues. The CDR3 nucleotides read TGTGCCACCAGTGATGACAGGGGTAGAGGCACAGATACGCAGTATTTT. It specifies CATSDDRGRGTDTQYF.

This chain uses TRBV13 with TRBJ2-1; 12 bases line up with TRBD2. Germline V gene sequence: CDR1 PRHDT, CDR2 FYEKMQ (reference sequence). V shed 4 bases, J shed 5 bases, and the junction held 9 bases outside the gene matches. CDR3 length: 17 residues. The CDR3 is CASSSNELAGGDNEQFF. Written as DNA, the CDR3 is TGTGCCAGCAGCTCGAATGAGCTAGCGGGAGGGGACAATGAGCAGTTCTTC.

The V call is TRBV19, the J call TRBJ2-6; D is unclear. Trimming removed 5 bases from V and 1 base from J, with 6 bases in between. Germline CDR1 LNHDA, CDR2 SQIVND (reference sequence). The CDR3 contains 14 residues. The DNA for the CDR3 is TGTGCCAGTAGTGCCGGGTCTGGGGCCAACGTCCTGACTTTC. Translated, it gives CASSAGSGANVLTF.

This chain connects TRBV3-1 (or the pseudogene TRBV3-2) to TRBJ1-1, with TRBD1 matching 12 bases. The CDR3 runs 15 residues. Germline loops: CDR1 LGHDT, CDR2 YNNKEL (reference sequence). V trimming: 5 bases; J trimming: 4 bases; junction bases outside the gene matches: 5. The CDR3 DNA reads TGTGCCAGCAGCATGGGACAGGGGGCGGCCACTGAAGCTTTCTTT. It encodes CASSMGQGAATEAFF.

The chain combines TRBV2 with TRBJ1-5; D is possibly TRBD1 (6 bases). The CDR3 extends over 13 amino acids. Germline lookup yields CDR1 SNHLY and CDR2 FYNNEI. V lost 6 bases and J 5 bases, leaving 11 bases between the germline ends. The CDR3 is CASSSNRDQPQHF. DNA of the CDR3: TGTGCCAGCAGCAGCAACAGGGATCAGCCCCAGCATTTT.

Worth noting for this clone: Other DNA sequences in this specimen translate into the identical CDR3. The J gene is TRBJ1-5, the V gene TRBV7-9; D is unresolved. Trimming pared 4 bases from V and 0 bases from J, leaving 10 bases between. The germline CDR1 and CDR2 sequences are SEHNR and FQNEAQ (reference sequence). There are 15 residues in the CDR3. CDR3 residues: CASSWEGSSNQPQHF. CDR3 bases: TGTGCCAGCAGCTGGGAGGGCTCTAGCAATCAGCCCCAGCATTTT. The whole variable domain, remainder taken from reference TRBV7-9 and TRBJ1-5, is DTGVSQNPRHKITKRGQNVTFRCDPISEHNRLYWYRQTLGQGPEFLTYFQNEAQLEKSRLLSDRFSAERPKGSFSTLEIQRTEQGDSAMYLCASSWEGSSNQPQHFGDGTRLSIL.

The chain links TRBV5-1 to TRBJ1-1, with a tentative D call TRBD1 (5 bases). V dropped 4 bases and J dropped 0 bases, with 7 bases sitting between them. CDR1 SGHRS and CDR2 YFSETQ come from the germline V gene. The CDR3 has 13 residues. CDR3 loop: CASSRTLNTEAFF. In DNA, the CDR3 is TGCGCCAGCAGCCGGACACTGAACACTGAAGCTTTCTTT. Using reference TRBV5-1 and TRBJ1-1 for the parts outside the CDR3, the full variable domain is KAGVTQTPRYLIKTRGQQVTLSCSPISGHRSVSWYQQTPGQGLQFLFEYFSETQRNKGNFPGRFSGRQFSNSRSEMNVSTLELGDSALYLCASSRTLNTEAFFGQGTRLTVV.

This clone showed up just once. This chain uses TRBV7-9 with TRBJ2-7; 13 bases line up with TRBD2. The CDR3 covers 15 residues. Germline V gives CDR1 SEHNR, CDR2 FQNEAQ (reference sequence). J gave up 4 bases and V 5 bases, and 5 bases lay outside the gene matches. The CDR3 is CASSRLAGGVYEQYF. Written as DNA, the CDR3 is TGTGCCAGCAGCAGACTAGCGGGAGGTGTGTACGAGCAGTACTTC.

The rearrangement joins TRBV15 to TRBJ2-7; TRBD2 is a possible D gene (5 bases). V lost 2 bases and J 2 bases, leaving 25 bases between the germline ends. Germline loops: CDR1 LNHNV, CDR2 YYDKDF (reference sequence). CDR3 length: 19 residues. The CDR3 bases are TGTGCCACCAGCAGAAAGCTAGTGCCGGGGAGTTCTTTAACCTACGAGCAGTACTTC. Amino acid sequence: CATSRKLVPGSSLTYEQYF.

This chain joins TRBV5-5 and TRBJ1-5, with TRBD1 identical over 8 bases. The CDR3 length is 17 residues. Germline V CDR1 and CDR2: SGHKS, YYEKEE (reference sequence). V was clipped by 0 bases and J by 6 bases; unmatched bases: 11. The CDR3 DNA reads TGTGCCAGCAGCTTGGCCCTAGGACAGGGTTGGTTTCAGCCCCAGCATTTT. This sequence encodes CASSLALGQGWFQPQHF.

V is TRBV28 and J is TRBJ1-1, with 7 bases identical to TRBD1. Looked up from germline, CDR1 is MDHEN and CDR2 is SYDVKM. The J segment lost 1 base and the V segment lost 2 bases, leaving 7 bases of the junction unmatched. The CDR3 covers 16 residues. CDR3 nucleotides: TGTGCCAGCAGTTTACCCGTGGGACAGTGGAACACTGAAGCTTTCTTT. It translates to CASSLPVGQWNTEAFF.

The chain has TRBV6-1 and TRBJ1-1; no clear D. Germline values: CDR1 MNHNS, CDR2 SASEGT. V was shortened by 3 bases and J by 0 bases, with 20 bases between the two germline ends. The CDR3 spans 18 residues. DNA for the CDR3: TGTGCCAGCAGTGACCTAGGACTATCTCAAGCTATGAACACTGAAGCTTTCTTT. It is translated as CASSDLGLSQAMNTEAFF.

V usage is TRBV2 and J usage is TRBJ1-2; D gene uncertain. CDR3 length equals 13 residues. CDR1 and CDR2 (germline): SNHLY, FYNNEI. Deletions cut 6 bases from V and 2 bases from J, with 10 bases between. As DNA, the CDR3 is TGTGCCAGCAGGAGGACTGAAAACTATGGCTACACCTTC. Protein sequence: CASRRTENYGYTF.

The rearrangement uses TRBV21-1 and TRBJ1-1. TRBV21-1 is an annotated pseudogene. There are 16 residues in the CDR3. Here the CDR3 reads CASSRSPREEGAEAFF. In DNA form, the CDR3 reads TGTGCCAGCAGCAGATCCCCCAGGGAGGAAGGGGCTGAAGCTTTCTTT.

The chain couples TRBV5-8 to TRBJ2-7; D unclear. Trimming stripped 0 bases from V and 1 base from J, with 8 bases between. The CDR3 runs to 14 residues. The V gene's germline CDR1 is SGHTS and CDR2 YDEGEE. The CDR3 region has the DNA TGTGCCAGCAGCTTGGCCAGGTGGTCCTACGAGCAGTACTTC. Amino acid sequence: CASSLARWSYEQYF.

This chain joins TRBV2 and TRBJ1-2; D perhaps matches TRBD1 (5 bases). V was clipped by 6 bases and J by 5 bases, with 19 bases between them. CDR1 is SNHLY and CDR2 is FYNNEI in the germline V gene. The CDR3 spans 15 residues. The CDR3 sequence: CASRVTTGLVYGYTF. CDR3 DNA: TGTGCCAGCAGGGTTACAACAGGTTTGGTATATGGCTACACCTTC.

V and J are TRBV5-8 and TRBJ2-2; D possibly corresponds to TRBD2 (7 bases). The CDR3 runs 15 residues. V lost 2 bases to trimming and J lost 7 bases, with 15 bases between them. Germline CDR1 reads SGHTS; CDR2 reads YDEGEE. CDR3 region: CASSFLGGGLGELFF. The CDR3 coding sequence is TGTGCCAGCAGCTTCCTAGGGGGGGGCCTCGGGGAGCTGTTTTTT.

This chain joins TRBV29-1 and TRBJ2-5; D gene ambiguous. The V gene lost 3 bases and the J gene lost 4 bases, with 15 bases spanning the gap. The germline V gene has CDR1 SQVTM and CDR2 ANQGSEA. The CDR3 runs 14 residues. In DNA, the CDR3 is TGCAGCGTTGAGCCTGCCGGCAGGCGAGAGACCCAGTACTTC. This encodes CSVEPAGRRETQYF.

To note about this clone: The same CDR3 can be traced to other DNA sequences in this sample. The chain employs TRBV24-1 and TRBJ1-1, with D possibly matching TRBD1 (6 bases). The CDR3 is made up of 14 amino acids. The V end lost 4 bases, the J end lost 1 base, and 9 bases lay between the germline ends. Per the germline V gene, CDR1 is KGHDR and CDR2 is SFDVKD. CDR3 in amino acids: CATSEGDKNTEAFF. As DNA, the CDR3 is TGTGCCACCAGTGAAGGGGACAAGAACACTGAAGCTTTCTTT.

The V gene is TRBV5-1, the J gene TRBJ2-7, with D possibly being TRBD2 (6 bases). V shed 1 base and J shed 3 bases, with 11 bases lying between them. Germline V lookup: CDR1 SGHRS, CDR2 YFSETQ. This CDR3 contains 14 residues. CDR3 sequence: CASSLRGEDYEQYF. DNA of the CDR3: TGCGCCAGCAGCTTGCGCGGGGAAGACTACGAGCAGTACTTC.

The chain couples TRBV19 to TRBJ1-4; 8 nucleotides agree with TRBD1. This CDR3 contains 15 residues. V trimming: 7 bases; J trimming: 7 bases; junction bases outside the gene matches: 11. Germline V CDR1 and CDR2: LNHDA, SQIVND (reference sequence). CDR3 protein: CASNPRGQGGEKLFF. The CDR3 bases are TGTGCCAGTAACCCCAGAGGACAGGGTGGTGAAAAACTGTTTTTT.

Concerning this clone itself: Other DNA sequences in this sample translate to the same CDR3. V gene TRBV5-1 combines with J gene TRBJ2-7, with 7 bases aligning to TRBD1. This CDR3 has 15 amino acids. CDR1 and CDR2 from the germline V gene are SGHRS and YFSETQ. V lost 5 bases, J lost 0 bases, and 8 bases stayed unmatched. The CDR3 DNA sequence: TGCGCCAGCAGTCACGGACAGGTTCCCTCCTACGAGCAGTACTTC. It codes for CASSHGQVPSYEQYF.

The genes are TRBV10-1 and TRBJ2-2; 8 nucleotides match TRBD2. Germline trimming cut 5 bases from V and 4 bases from J; bases unmatched to any gene: 6. CDR3 length: 15 residues. Germline V gene lookup returns CDR1 WNHNN and CDR2 SYGVQD (reference sequence). This CDR3 reads CASSPGGPGTGELFF. In DNA form, the CDR3 reads TGCGCCAGCAGTCCGGGAGGGCCTGGCACCGGGGAGCTGTTTTTT.

The chain has TRBV6-1 and TRBJ1-2; the match to TRBD1 covers 8 bases. In germline, CDR1 is MNHNS, CDR2 SASEGT. V shed 2 bases, J shed 5 bases, and the junction held 7 bases outside the gene matches. There are 15 residues in the CDR3. The CDR3 loop reads CASSEMVTGGYGYTF. CDR3 DNA: TGTGCCAGCAGTGAAATGGTCACAGGGGGGTATGGCTACACCTTC.

The J gene is TRBJ1-4, the V gene TRBV4-1, with 9 nucleotides matching TRBD1. Trimming took 1 base from V and 3 from J; bases not matched to a gene: 0. Germline CDR1 and CDR2: MGHRA and YSYEKL. This CDR3 is built from 15 residues. Here the CDR3 DNA reads TGCGCCAGCAGCCAAGGACAGGGGGCTAATGAAAAACTGTTTTTT. Translating it yields CASSQGQGANEKLFF.